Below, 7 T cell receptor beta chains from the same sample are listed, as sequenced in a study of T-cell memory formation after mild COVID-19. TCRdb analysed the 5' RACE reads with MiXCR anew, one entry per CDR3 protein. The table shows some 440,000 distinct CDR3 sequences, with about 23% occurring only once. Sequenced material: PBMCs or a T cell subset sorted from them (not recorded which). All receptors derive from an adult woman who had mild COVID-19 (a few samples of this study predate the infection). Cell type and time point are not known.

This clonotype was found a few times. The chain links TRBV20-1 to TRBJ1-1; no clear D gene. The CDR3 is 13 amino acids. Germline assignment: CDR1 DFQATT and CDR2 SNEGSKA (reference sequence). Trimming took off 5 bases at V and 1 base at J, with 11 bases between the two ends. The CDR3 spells CSARKDQNTEAFF. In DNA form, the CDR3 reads TGCAGTGCTCGAAAAGACCAGAACACTGAAGCTTTCTTT.

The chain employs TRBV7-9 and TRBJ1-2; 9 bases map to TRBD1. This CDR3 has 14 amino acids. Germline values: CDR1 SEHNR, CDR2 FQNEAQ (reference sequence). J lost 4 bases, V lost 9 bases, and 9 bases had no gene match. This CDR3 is CASPPGTGPYGYTF. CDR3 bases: TGTGCCAGTCCTCCCGGGACAGGGCCCTATGGCTACACCTTC. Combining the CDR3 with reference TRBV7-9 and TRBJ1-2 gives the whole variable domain DTGVSQNPRHKITKRGQNVTFRCDPISEHNRLYWYRQTLGQGPEFLTYFQNEAQLEKSRLLSDRFSAERPKGSFSTLEIQRTEQGDSAMYLCASPPGTGPYGYTFGSGTRLTVV.

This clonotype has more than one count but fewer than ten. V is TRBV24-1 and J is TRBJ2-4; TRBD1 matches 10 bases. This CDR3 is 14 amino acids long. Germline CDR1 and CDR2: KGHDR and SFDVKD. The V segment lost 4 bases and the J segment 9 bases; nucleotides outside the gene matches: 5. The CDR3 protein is CATSEQGQGCIQYF. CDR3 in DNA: TGTGCCACCAGTGAGCAGGGACAGGGGTGCATTCAGTACTTC.

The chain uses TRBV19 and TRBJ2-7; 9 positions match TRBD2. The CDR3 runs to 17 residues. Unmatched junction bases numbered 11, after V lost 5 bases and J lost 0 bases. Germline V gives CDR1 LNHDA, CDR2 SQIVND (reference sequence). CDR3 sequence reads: CASSHPGLAESSYEQYF. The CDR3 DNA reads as TGTGCCAGTAGTCATCCGGGACTAGCTGAGAGCTCCTACGAGCAGTACTTC.

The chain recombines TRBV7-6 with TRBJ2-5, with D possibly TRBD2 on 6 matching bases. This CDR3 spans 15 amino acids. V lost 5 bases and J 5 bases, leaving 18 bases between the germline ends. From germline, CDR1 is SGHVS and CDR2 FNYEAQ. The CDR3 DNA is TGTGCCAGCAGCAGGGACCCGACCCGGGGGGAGACCCAGTACTTC. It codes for CASSRDPTRGETQYF. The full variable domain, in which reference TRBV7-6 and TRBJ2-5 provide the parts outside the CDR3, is GAGVSQSPRYKVTKRGQDVALRCDPISGHVSLYWYRQALGQGPEFLTYFNYEAQQDKSGLPNDRFSAERPEGSISTLTIQRTEQRDSAMYRCASSRDPTRGETQYFGPGTRLLVL.

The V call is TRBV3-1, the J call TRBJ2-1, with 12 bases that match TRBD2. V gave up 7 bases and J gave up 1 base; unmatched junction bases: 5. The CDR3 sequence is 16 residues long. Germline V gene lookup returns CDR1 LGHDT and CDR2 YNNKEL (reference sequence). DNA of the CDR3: TGTGCCAGCACCCGACTAGCGGGGGAATCCTACAATGAGCAGTTCTTC. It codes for CASTRLAGESYNEQFF.

The CDR3 is CASSGHTSTEAFF. CDR3 DNA sequence: TGTGCCAGCAGCGGACATACAAGTACTGAAGCTTTCTTT. The chain carries TRBV9 and TRBJ1-1; D not certain. The CDR3 spans 13 residues. Germline V gene sequence: CDR1 SGDLS, CDR2 YYNGEE. V was cut by 3 bases and J by 5 bases, with 11 bases left in between. Drawing the rest from reference TRBV9 and TRBJ1-1, the complete variable domain is DSGVTQTPKHLITATGQRVTLRCSPRSGDLSVYWYQQSLDQGLQFLIQYYNGEERAKGNILERFSAQQFPDLHSELNLSSLELGDSALYFCASSGHTSTEAFFGQGTRLTVV.